Given below is one TCR beta chain in context. Seattle researchers signed up patients amid active infection and tracked them longitudinally. This CDR3 is 16 amino acids long. V shed 5 bases, J shed 7 bases, and the junction held 13 bases outside the gene matches. The germline V gene encodes CDR1 SGDLS and CDR2 YYNGEE. The entry originates in a study of blood T cell repertoires in COVID-19. Study details: Donors in the United States, Italy and Spain gave samples during acute or convalescent COVID-19. In each case, the material was cDNA or gDNA derived from T cells, B-cell-depleted T cells, or PBMCs.

Per the study methods: Estimation of nucleated cell counts relied on the amplification of reference gene primers. The data were produced by immunoSEQ multiplex PCR, yet TCRdb's version contains in-frame clones alone and is incomplete. V and J calls and clone size are as listed in that table; D and trimming were resolved from the DNA. The sample shows some 100,000 clones, just over 85% of them seen only once. The sample comprised peripheral blood. The sequence derives from a man between 50 and 59 years old with COVID-19, enrolled during active disease. This rearrangement joins TRBV9 to TRBJ2-1; TRBD1 aligns across 9 bases. In DNA, the CDR3 is TGTGCCAGCAGGGGAGAGGACACAGGGGGCCGGAATGAGCAGTTCTTC. Residues: CASRGEDTGGRNEQFF.